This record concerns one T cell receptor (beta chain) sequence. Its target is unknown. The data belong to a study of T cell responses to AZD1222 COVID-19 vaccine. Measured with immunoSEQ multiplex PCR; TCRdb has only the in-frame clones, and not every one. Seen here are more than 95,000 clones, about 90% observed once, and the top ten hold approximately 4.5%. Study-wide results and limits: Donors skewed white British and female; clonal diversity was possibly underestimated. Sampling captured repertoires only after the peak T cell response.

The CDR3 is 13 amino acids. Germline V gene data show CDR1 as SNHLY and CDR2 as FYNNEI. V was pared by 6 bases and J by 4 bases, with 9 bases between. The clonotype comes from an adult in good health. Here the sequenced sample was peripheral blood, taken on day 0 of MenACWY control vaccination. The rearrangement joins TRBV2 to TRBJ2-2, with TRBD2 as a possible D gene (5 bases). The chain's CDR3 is CASRRASTGELFF. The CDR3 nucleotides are TGTGCCAGCAGGAGGGCCTCCACCGGGGAGCTGTTTTTT.